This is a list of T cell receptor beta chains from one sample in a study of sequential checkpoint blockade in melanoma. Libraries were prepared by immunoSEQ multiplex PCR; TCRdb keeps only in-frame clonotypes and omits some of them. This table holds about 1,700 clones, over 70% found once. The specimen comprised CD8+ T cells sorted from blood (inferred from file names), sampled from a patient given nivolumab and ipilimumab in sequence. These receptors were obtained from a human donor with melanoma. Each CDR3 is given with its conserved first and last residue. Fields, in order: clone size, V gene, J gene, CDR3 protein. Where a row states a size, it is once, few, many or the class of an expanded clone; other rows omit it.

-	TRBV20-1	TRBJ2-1	CSAREVYEQFF
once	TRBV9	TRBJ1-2	CASSAPSQVGKGNGYTF
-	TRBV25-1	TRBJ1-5	CASSIPAGQGARQPQHF
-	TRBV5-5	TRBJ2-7	CASSSDQRSPYEQYF
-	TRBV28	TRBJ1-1	CASSWRQGSTEAFF
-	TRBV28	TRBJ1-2	CASTLWGAGYGYTF
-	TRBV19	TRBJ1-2	CASSMGSFYGYTF
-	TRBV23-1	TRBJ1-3	CASIHGTSCSGNTIYF
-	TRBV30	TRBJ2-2	CAWGGRVTGELFF
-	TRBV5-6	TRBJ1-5	CASSLRPQEYNQPQHF
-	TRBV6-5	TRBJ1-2	CASSWNGASYGYTF
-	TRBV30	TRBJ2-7	CAWSVDQGEQYF
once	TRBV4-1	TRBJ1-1	CASSQQWGGEAFF
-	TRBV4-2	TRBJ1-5	CASSEDRGRWDQPQHF
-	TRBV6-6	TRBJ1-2	CASTAGIYGYTF
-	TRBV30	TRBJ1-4	CAWNDKTNEKLFF
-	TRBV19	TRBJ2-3	CASNGGFTDTQYF
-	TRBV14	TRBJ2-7	CASSQARGGDEQYF
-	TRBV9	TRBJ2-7	CASSASTGSSYEQYF
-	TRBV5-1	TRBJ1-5	CASSFEGDQPQHF
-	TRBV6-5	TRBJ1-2	CASSTYRTGDYGYTF
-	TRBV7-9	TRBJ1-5	CASSLGGQPQHF
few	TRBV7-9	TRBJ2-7	CASSFRDWGLYEQYF
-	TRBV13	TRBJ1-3	CASSLLQGAKGNTIYF
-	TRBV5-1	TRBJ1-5	CASSFEGDQPQHF
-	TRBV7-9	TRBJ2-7	CASSSRLAGYEQYF
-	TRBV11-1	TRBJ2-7	CASSLARGTYGEQYF
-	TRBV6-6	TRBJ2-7	CASTPSPADYEQYF
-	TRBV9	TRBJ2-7	CASSPLPGQVNYEQYF
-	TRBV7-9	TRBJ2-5	CASSLGGDSSYGQYF
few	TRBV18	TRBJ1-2	CASSSREDYGYTF
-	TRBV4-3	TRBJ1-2	CASSQAAGGNYGYTF
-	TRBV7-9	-	CASSGGFSYEQYF
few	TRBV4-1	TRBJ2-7	CASSQVLAGSYEQYF
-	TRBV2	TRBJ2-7	CASSFSGSAPEQYF
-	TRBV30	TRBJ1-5	CAWSPGGRQPQHF
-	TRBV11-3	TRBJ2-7	CASSSQGSGRSRYEQYF
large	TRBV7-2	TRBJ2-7	CASSLGLAFSSYEQYF
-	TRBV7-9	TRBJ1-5	CASSQEQGEPQHF
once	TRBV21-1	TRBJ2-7	CASRRRDSYEQYF
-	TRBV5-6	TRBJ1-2	CASSLIQDTLHGYTF
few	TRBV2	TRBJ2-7	CASSGTSGRTYEQYF
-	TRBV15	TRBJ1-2	CATSTYTSGYTF
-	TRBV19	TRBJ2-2	CASSLTGGQAGANTGELFF
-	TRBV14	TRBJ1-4	CASSQPSQGQEKLFF
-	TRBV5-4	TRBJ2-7	CASSLRLRAGGSPYEQYF
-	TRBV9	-	CASSVEAGLSYEQYF
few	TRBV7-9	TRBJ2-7	CASSLGTIYEQYF
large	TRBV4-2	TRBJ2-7	CASSNLQEGPGEQYF